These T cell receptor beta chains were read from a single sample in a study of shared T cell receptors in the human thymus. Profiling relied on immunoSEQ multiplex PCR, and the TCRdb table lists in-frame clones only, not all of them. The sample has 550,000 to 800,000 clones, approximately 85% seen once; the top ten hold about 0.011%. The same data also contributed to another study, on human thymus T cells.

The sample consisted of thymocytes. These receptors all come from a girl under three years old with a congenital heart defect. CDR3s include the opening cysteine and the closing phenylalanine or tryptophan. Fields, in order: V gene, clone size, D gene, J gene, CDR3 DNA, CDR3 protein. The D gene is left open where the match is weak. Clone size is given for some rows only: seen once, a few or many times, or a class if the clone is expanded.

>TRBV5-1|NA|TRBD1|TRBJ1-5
TGCGCCAGTAGGATGGGGACAGGGCTCAATCAGCCCCAGCATTTT
CASRMGTGLNQPQHF
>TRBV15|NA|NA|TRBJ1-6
TGTGCCACCAGCAGAGATGCGGGGGAGAGCTCCTATAATTCACCCCTCCACTTT
CATSRDAGESSYNSPLHF
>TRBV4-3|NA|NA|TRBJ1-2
TGCGCCAGCAGCCAAGATGAACAGGAGAGCTGTGGCTACACCTTC
CASSQDEQESCGYTF
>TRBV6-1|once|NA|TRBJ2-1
TGTGCCAGCAGTGAAGGCGGTGCGGGGGCGAGGGGCAATGAGCAGTTCTTC
CASSEGGAGARGNEQFF
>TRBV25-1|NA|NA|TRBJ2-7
TGTGCCAGCAGTAAATCCATGGACCCAGGGAACCCCTACGAGCAGTACTTC
CASSKSMDPGNPYEQYF
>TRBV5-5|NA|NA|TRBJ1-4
TGTGCCAGCAGCATGACGGGTATTACTAATGAAAAACTGTTTTTT
CASSMTGITNEKLFF
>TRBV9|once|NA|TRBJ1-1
TGTGCCAGCAGCGTAGTACAAAATTGGGGAGGGTGGACTGAAGCTTTCTTT
CASSVVQNWGGWTEAFF
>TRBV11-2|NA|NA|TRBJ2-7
TGTGCCAGCAGCTTAGCGGTTGAGACACCTACCTACGAGCAGTACTTC
CASSLAVETPTYEQYF
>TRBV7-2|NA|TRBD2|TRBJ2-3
TGTGCCAGCAGCTCTGGGCTAGCGGGGCCCAATAGCACAGATACGCAGTATTTT
CASSSGLAGPNSTDTQYF
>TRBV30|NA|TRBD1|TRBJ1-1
TGTGCCTGGAGTAGAGATACGGACAGGTTTGAAGCTTTCTTT
CAWSRDTDRFEAFF
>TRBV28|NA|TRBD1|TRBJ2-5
TGTGCCAGCAGTTTATGCCTACAGGGGGAGGAGACCCAGTACTTC
CASSLCLQGEETQYF
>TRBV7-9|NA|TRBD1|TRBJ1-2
TGTGCCAGCGGACCGACACAGGGGGCGTCTTATGGCTACACCTTC
CASGPTQGASYGYTF
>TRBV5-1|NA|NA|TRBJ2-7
TGCGCCAGCAGCCCAGGGACTCAAGGGTTAAACTACGAGCAGTACTTC
CASSPGTQGLNYEQYF
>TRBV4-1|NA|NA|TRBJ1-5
TGCGCCAGCAGCCAAGAGTGGGGCAGGTATGGTCAGCCCCAGCATTTT
CASSQEWGRYGQPQHF
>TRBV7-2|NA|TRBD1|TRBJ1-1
TGTGCCAGCAAGGGACAGGAAGCTTTCTTT
CASKGQEAFF
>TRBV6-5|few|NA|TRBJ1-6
TGTGCCAGCAGTTCGATCTTCGGGGGAACCTATTCACCCCTCCACTTT
CASSSIFGGTYSPLHF
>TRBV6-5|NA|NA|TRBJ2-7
TGTGCCAGCAGTTACGGGGGGTTCTCCTACGAGCAGTACTTC
CASSYGGFSYEQYF
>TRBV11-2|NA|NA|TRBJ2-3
TGTGCCAGCAGCTTCAACCCCCTAAGGCGGGTACACACAGATACGCAGTATTTT
CASSFNPLRRVHTDTQYF
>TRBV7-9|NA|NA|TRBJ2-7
TGTGCCAGCAGCTTAGTTAGCGCCGACGAGCAGTACTTC
CASSLVSADEQYF
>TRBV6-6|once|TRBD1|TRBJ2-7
TGTGCCAGCAGTGCCACCGGGACAGTTTACGAGCAGTACTTC
CASSATGTVYEQYF
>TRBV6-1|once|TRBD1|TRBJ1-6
TGTGCCAGCACCGACAGGGGGTTAGAGGCCCTCCACTTT
CASTDRGLEALHF
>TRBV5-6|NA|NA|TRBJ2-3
TGTGCCAGCAGCTTGGGGGGCGGGGGCACAGATACGCAGTATTTT
CASSLGGGGTDTQYF
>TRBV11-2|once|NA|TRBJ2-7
TGTGCCAGCAGCTTAGAACTTTCCCTTACCTACGAGCAGTACTTC
CASSLELSLTYEQYF
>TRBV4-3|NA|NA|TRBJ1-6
TGCGCCAGCAGCCAAGATCTTGTATATGGGGGGAGTTCACCCCTCCACTTT
CASSQDLVYGGSSPLHF
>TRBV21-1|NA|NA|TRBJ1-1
TGTGCCAGCAGCAAAGCGGGAGACAGGGGGCTTATAGCTTTCTTT
CASSKAGDRGLIAFF
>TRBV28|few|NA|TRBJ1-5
TGTGCCAGCAGTTTTCGACCCTATCGGAGACCTCAGCATTTT
CASSFRPYRRPQHF
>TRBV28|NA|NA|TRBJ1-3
TGTGCCAGCAGTTCAGGGGTCTCTGGAAACACCATATATTTT
CASSSGVSGNTIYF
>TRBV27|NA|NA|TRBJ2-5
TGTGCCAGCAGTCCCCGAGGGAGCAGGTACCAAGAGACCCAGTACTTC
CASSPRGSRYQETQYF
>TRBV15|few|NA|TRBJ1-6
TGTGCCACCAGCAGAGGAGCCGCCGAGGTAGGCTCCGTTTATAATTCACCCCTCCACTTT
CATSRGAAEVGSVYNSPLHF
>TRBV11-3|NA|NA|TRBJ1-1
TGTGCCAGCAGCACCCAGGGCGGGGGCGGCCCTGAAGCTTTCTTT
CASSTQGGGGPEAFF
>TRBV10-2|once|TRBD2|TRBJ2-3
TGCGCCAGCAGTGACTGGCTAGCGGGGGTGGGTAGCACAGATACGCAGTATTTT
CASSDWLAGVGSTDTQYF
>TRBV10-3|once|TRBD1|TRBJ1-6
TGTGCCATCAGTGAGGTTGACAGGGTAGGATCCTATAATTCCCCCCTCCACTTT
CAISEVDRVGSYNSPLHF
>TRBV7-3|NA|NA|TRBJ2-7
TGTGCCAGCAGCACCCCCCGTAGCGGAAGCTCCTACGAGCAGTACTTC
CASSTPRSGSSYEQYF
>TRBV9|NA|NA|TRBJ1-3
TGTGCCAGCAGCGTTTCGACAGTTGGAAACACCATATATTTT
CASSVSTVGNTIYF
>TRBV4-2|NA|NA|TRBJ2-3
TGTGCCAGCAGCCAAGATGCGAACTCCACAGATACGCAGTATTTT
CASSQDANSTDTQYF
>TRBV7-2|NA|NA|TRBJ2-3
TGTGCCAGCAGCTTTTTGGGCGGGGCAGCCACAGATACGCAGTATTTT
CASSFLGGAATDTQYF
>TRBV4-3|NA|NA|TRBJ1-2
TGCGCCAGCAGTCGAGGCCCACCTCAGCGGGCTAACTATGGCTACACCTTC
CASSRGPPQRANYGYTF
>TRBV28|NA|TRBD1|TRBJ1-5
TGTGCCAGCAGTTTGATTGGGGTAAGACAGGGGGCGAATCAGCCCCAGCATTTT
CASSLIGVRQGANQPQHF
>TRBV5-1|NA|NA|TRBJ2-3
TGCGCCAGCAGCCCTGGAGGAGATACCTATCATAGCACAGATACGCAGTATTTT
CASSPGGDTYHSTDTQYF
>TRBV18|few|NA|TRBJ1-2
TGTGCCAGCTCACCCAAATCGCGCTATGGCTACACCTTC
CASSPKSRYGYTF
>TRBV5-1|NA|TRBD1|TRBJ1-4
TGCGCCAGCAGCCTGGTCCCCATACAGGGGTTTAATGAAAAACTGTTTTTT
CASSLVPIQGFNEKLFF
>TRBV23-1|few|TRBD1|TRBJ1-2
TGCGCCAGCAGTCACAGGGACAGGGGGCGCGGCTACACCTTC
CASSHRDRGRGYTF
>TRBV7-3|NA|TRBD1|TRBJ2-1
TGTGCCAGCAGCTTAAGGAGACAGGGGGGCAATGAGCAGTTCTTC
CASSLRRQGGNEQFF
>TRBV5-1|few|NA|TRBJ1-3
TGCGCCAGCAGCTGGGGGGTAGGCTCAAACACCATATATTTT
CASSWGVGSNTIYF
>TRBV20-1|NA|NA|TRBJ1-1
TGCAGTGCTAGAGGTGGAGTTGAAGCTTTCTTT
CSARGGVEAFF
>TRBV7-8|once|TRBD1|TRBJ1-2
TGTGCCAGCAGCTTGGAGAGAGACAGGGGCTATGGCTACACCTTC
CASSLERDRGYGYTF
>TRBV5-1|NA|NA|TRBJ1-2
TGCGCCAGCAGCTTGGCCCCAGGGGTCGGCTACACCTTC
CASSLAPGVGYTF
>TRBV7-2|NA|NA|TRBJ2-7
TGTGCCAGCAGCACAGCGGCCGGCGACGAGCAGTACTTC
CASSTAAGDEQYF
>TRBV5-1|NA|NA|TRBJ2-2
TGCGCCAGCAGCTTGTGGACTCAACTACCACTCACCGGGGAGCTGTTTTTT
CASSLWTQLPLTGELFF
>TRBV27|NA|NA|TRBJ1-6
TGTGCCAGCAGAAGAACAGGTGTTTATAATTCACCCCTCCACTTT
CASRRTGVYNSPLHF
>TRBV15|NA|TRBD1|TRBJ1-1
TGTGCCACCAGCAAAGGGACAGCGAACACTGAAGCTTTCTTT
CATSKGTANTEAFF
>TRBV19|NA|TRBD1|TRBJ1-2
TGTGCCAGTAGTATAGTCGGGGACAGATCAGCTAACTATGGCTACACCTTC
CASSIVGDRSANYGYTF
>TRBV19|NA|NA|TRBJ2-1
TGTGCCAGTAGTCCATCGCCGGGAGCCGAGAGGGACAATGAGCAGTTCTTC
CASSPSPGAERDNEQFF
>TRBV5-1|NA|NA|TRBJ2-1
TGCGCCAGCAGCTCCCGACCCATGGGAGGACCCGGGGTTTACAATGAGCAGTTCTTC
CASSSRPMGGPGVYNEQFF
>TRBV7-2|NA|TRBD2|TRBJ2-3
TGTGCCAGCAGCTTATTGAAGCGACTAGCGAGTGACACAGATACGCAGTATTTT
CASSLLKRLASDTDTQYF
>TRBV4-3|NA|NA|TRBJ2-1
TGCGCCAGCAGCCAAGAGAGTCGGTTAGGGGCGAAGAGCTCCTACAATGAGCAGTTCTTC
CASSQESRLGAKSSYNEQFF
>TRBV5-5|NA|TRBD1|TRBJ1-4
TGTGCCAGCAGCTTGCGGGACAGGGGTATGGTTGCAACTAATGAAAAACTGTTTTTT
CASSLRDRGMVATNEKLFF
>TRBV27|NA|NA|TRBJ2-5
TGTGCCAGCAGTTTCGATATCGGTGGGACCCAGTACTTC
CASSFDIGGTQYF
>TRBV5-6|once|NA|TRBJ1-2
TGTGCCAGCAGTGCCTTGGTGGGGGGGGGCTACACCTTC
CASSALVGGGYTF